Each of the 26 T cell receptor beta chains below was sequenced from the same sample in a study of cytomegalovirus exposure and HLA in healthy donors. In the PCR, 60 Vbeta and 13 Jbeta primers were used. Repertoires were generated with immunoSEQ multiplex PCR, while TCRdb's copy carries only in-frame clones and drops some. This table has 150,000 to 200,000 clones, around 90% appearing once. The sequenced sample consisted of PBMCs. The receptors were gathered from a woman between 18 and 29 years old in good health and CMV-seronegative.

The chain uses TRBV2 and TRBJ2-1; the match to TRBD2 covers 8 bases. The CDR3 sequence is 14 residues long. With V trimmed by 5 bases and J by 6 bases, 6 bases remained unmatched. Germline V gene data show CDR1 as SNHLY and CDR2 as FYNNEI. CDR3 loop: CASSPLAGLNEQFF. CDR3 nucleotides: TGTGCCAGCAGTCCCCTAGCGGGTCTCAATGAGCAGTTCTTC.

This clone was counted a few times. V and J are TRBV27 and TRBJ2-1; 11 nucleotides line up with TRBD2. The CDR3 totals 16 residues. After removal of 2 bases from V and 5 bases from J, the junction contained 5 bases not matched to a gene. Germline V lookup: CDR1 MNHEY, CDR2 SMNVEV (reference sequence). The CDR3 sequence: CASSLGGTSGHNEQFF. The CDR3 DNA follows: TGTGCCAGCAGTTTAGGGGGGACTAGCGGCCACAATGAGCAGTTCTTC.

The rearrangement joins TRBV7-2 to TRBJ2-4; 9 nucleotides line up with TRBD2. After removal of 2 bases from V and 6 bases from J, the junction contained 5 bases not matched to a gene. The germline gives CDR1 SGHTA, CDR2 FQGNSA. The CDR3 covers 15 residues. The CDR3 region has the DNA TGTGCCAGCAGCTTAAAGCGGGGGGCTGGAAACATTCAGTACTTC. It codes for CASSLKRGAGNIQYF.

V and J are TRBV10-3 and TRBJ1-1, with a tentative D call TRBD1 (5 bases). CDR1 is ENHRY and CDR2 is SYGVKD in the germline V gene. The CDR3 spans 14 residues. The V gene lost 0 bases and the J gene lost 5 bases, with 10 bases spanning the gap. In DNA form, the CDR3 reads TGTGCCATCAGTGAGTCCCGGGAGGGGACTGAAGCTTTCTTT. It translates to CAISESREGTEAFF.

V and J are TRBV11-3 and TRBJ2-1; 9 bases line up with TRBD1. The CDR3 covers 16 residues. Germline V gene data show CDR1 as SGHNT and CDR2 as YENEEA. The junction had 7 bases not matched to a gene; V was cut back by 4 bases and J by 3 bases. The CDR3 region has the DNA TGTGCCAGCAGCTCACCATGGGGACAGGGCTACAATGAGCAGTTCTTC. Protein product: CASSSPWGQGYNEQFF.

In DNA, the CDR3 is TGTGCCAGCAGCTTAGGACAGAACACCGGGGAGCTGTTTTTT. Its translation is CASSLGQNTGELFF. The gene calls are TRBV7-9 and TRBJ2-2; D remains unclear. Per the germline V gene, CDR1 is SEHNR and CDR2 is FQNEAQ (reference sequence). V shed 1 base and J shed 1 base, with 4 bases lying between them. There are 14 residues in the CDR3.

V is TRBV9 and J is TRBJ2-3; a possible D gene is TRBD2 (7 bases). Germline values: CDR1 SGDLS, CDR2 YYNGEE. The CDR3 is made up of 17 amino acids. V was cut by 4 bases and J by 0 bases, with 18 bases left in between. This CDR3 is CASSLYGGQGSTDTQYF. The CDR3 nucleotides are TGTGCCAGCAGCTTATACGGGGGGCAGGGCAGCACAGATACGCAGTATTTT.

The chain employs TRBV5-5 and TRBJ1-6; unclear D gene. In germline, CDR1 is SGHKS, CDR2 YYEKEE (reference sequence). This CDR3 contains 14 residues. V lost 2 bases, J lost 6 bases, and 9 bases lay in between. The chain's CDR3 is CASSFVGGNSPLHF. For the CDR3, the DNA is TGTGCCAGCAGCTTTGTTGGCGGTAATTCACCCCTCCACTTT.

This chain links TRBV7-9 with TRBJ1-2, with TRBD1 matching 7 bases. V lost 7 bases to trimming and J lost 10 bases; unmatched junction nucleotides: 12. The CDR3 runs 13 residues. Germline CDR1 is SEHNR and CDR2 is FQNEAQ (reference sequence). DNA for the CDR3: TGTGCCAGCACCGCCACAGGGGCCCAGTACTACACCTTC. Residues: CASTATGAQYYTF.

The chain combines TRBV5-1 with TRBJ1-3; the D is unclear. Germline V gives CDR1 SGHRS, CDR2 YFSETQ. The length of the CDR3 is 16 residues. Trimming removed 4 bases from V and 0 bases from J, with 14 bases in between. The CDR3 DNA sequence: TGCGCCAGCAGCCGTGCCGGGTCGACCTCTGGAAACACCATATATTTT. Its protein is CASSRAGSTSGNTIYF.

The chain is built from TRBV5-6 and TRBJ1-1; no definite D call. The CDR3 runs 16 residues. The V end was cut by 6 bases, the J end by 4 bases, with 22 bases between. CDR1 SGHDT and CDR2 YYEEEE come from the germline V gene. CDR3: CASNPRPLIAGTEAFF. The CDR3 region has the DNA TGTGCCAGCAACCCCCGGCCACTTATCGCGGGCACTGAAGCTTTCTTT. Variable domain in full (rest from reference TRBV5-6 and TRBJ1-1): DAGVTQSPTHLIKTRGQQVTLRCSPKSGHDTVSWYQQALGQGPQFIFQYYEEEERQRGNFPDRFSGHQFPNYSSELNVNALLLGDSALYLCASNPRPLIAGTEAFFGQGTRLTVV.

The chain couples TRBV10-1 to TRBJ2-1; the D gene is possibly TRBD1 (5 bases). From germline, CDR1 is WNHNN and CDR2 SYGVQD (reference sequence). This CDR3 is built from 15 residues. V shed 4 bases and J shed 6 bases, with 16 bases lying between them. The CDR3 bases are TGCGCCAGCAGTGTGGTGGGGCGTCCTTCCAATGAGCAGTTCTTC. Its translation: CASSVVGRPSNEQFF.

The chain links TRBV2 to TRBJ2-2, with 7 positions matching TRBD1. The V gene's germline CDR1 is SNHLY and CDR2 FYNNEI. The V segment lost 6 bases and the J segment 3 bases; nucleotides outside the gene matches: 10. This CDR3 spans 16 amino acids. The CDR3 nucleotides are TGTGCCAGCAGAGCTACGACAGGGTCCTACACCGGGGAGCTGTTTTTT. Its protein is CASRATTGSYTGELFF.

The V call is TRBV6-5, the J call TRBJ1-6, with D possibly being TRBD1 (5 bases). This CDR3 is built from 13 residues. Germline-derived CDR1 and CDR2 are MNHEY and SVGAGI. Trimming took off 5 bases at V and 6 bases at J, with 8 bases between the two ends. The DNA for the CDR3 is TGTGCCAGCAGTGTGCAGGGTAATTCACCCCTCCACTTT. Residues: CASSVQGNSPLHF.

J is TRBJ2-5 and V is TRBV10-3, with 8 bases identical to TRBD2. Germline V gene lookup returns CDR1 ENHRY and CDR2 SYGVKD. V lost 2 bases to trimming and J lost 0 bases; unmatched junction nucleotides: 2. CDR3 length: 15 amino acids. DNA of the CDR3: TGTGCCATCAGTGAGGTGCGGGGGGACCAAGAGACCCAGTACTTC. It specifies CAISEVRGDQETQYF.

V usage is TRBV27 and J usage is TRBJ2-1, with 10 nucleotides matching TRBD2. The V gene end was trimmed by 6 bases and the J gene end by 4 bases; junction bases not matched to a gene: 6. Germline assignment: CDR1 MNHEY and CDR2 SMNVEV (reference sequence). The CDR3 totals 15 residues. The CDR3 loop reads CASSSGTSAYNEQFF. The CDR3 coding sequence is TGTGCCAGCAGCTCCGGGACTAGCGCTTACAATGAGCAGTTCTTC.

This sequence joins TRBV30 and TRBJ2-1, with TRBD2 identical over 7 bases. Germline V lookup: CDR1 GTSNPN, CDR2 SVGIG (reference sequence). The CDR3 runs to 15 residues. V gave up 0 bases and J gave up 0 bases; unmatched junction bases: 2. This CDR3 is CAWSVRGVSYNEQFF. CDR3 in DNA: TGTGCCTGGAGTGTACGGGGGGTCTCCTACAATGAGCAGTTCTTC.

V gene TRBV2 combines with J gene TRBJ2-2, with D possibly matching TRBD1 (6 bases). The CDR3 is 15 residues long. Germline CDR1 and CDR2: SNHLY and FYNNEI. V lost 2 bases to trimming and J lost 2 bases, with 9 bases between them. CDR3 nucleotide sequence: TGTGCCAGCAGTGAACAGGGGACCAACACCGGGGAGCTGTTTTTT. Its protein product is CASSEQGTNTGELFF.

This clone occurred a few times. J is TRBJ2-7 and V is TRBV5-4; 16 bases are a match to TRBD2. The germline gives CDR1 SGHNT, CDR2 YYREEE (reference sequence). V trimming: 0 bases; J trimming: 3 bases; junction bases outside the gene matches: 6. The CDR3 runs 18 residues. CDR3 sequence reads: CASSLGGTSGRAIYEQYF. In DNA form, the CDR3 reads TGTGCCAGCAGCTTGGGGGGGACTAGCGGGAGGGCGATCTACGAGCAGTACTTC.

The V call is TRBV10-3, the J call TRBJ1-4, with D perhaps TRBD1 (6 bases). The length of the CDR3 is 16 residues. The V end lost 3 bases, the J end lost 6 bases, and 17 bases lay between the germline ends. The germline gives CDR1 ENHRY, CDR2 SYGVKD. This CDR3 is CAISDQGTLRDEKLFF. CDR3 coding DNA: TGTGCCATCAGTGACCAGGGGACACTCAGGGATGAAAAACTGTTTTTT.

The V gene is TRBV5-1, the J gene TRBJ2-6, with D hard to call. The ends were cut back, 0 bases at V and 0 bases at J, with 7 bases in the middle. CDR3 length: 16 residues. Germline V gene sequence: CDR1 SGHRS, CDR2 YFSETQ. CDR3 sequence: CASSLAPYSGANVLTF. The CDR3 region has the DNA TGCGCCAGCAGCTTGGCTCCGTACTCTGGGGCCAACGTCCTGACTTTC.

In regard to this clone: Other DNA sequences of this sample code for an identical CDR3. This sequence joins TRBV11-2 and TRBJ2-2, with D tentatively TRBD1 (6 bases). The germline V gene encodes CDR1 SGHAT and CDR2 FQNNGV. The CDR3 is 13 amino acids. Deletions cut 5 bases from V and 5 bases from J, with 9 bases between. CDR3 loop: CASSPQGTGELFF. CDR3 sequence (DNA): TGTGCCAGCAGCCCTCAGGGGACCGGGGAGCTGTTTTTT.

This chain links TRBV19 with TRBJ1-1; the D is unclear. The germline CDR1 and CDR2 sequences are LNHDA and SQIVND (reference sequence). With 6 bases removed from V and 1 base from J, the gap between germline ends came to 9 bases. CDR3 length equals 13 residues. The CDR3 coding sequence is TGTGCCAGTAGCAACGTTAGGAACACTGAAGCTTTCTTT. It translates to CASSNVRNTEAFF.

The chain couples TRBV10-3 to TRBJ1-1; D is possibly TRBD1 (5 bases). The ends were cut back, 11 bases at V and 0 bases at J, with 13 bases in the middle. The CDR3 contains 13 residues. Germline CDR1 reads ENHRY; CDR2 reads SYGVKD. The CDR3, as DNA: TGTGCCCTGACTCGGGACTTGAACACTGAAGCTTTCTTT. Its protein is CALTRDLNTEAFF.

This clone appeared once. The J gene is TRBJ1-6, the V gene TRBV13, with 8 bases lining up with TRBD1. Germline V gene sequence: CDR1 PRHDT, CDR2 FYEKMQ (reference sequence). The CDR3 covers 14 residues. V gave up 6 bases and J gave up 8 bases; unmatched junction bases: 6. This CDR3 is CASSFDRGDSPLHF. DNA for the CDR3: TGTGCCAGCAGTTTCGACAGGGGTGATTCACCCCTCCACTTT.

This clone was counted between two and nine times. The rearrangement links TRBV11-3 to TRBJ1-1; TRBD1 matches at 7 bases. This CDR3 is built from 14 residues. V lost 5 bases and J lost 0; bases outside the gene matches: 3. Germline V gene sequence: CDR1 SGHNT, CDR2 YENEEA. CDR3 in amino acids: CASSKGTVNTEAFF. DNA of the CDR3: TGTGCCAGCAGCAAAGGGACAGTGAACACTGAAGCTTTCTTT.